This TCR beta chain emerged from a study of blood T cells in healthy people across ages. Study results and caveats: Strongly correlated with naive T cell percentage was TCR beta diversity.

The CDR3 extends over 14 amino acids. V shed 5 bases and J shed 6 bases, with 17 bases lying between them. Germline loops: CDR1 SGDLS, CDR2 YYNGEE. A J-beta primer mix and a sample-barcoded 5' primer were used in a second PCR of about 7 to 12 cycles. TCRdb processed the 5' RACE reads anew with MiXCR; each CDR3 protein has one entry. There are some 1,800,000 distinct CDR3 sequences in the sample; 30% to 40% occur only once, and about 21% lies in the top ten. Comment on this clonotype: Its antigen is undetermined.

What was sequenced was blood. The V call is TRBV9, the J call TRBJ1-1; D gene ambiguous. The clonotype comes from a human donor in good health. CDR3 bases: TGTGCCAGCAGTACGGGCCTCACGGTGGCTGAAGCTTTCTTT. As protein: CASSTGLTVAEAFF.